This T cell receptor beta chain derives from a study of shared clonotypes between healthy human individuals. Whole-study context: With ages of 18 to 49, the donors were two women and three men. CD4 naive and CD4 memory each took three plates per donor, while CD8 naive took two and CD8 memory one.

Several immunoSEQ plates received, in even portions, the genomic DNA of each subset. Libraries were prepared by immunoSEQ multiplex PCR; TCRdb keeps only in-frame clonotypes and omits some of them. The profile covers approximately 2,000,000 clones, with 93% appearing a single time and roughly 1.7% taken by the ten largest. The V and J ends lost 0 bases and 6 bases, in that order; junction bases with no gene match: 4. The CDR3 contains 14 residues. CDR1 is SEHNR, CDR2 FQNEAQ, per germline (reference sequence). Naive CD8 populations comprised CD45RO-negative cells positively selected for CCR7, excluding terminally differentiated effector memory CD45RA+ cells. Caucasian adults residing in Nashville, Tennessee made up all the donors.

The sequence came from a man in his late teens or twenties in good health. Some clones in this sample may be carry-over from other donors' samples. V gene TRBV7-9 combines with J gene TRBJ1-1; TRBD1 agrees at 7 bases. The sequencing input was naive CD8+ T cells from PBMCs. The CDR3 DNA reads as TGTGCCAGCAGCTTAGCGCAAGGGACAGCTGAAGCTTTCTTT. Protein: CASSLAQGTAEAFF. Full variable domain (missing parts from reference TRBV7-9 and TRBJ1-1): DTGVSQNPRHKITKRGQNVTFRCDPISEHNRLYWYRQTLGQGPEFLTYFQNEAQLEKSRLLSDRFSAERPKGSFSTLEIQRTEQGDSAMYLCASSLAQGTAEAFFGQGTRLTVV.